This section outlines one TCR beta chain sequence together with its context. No antigen is known for it. Per-base qualities were not stored, and no clone one base away is much larger. Donors were healthy HIV-negative adults with no recently reported acute infections or vaccinations. Every donor was a Caucasian adult residing in Nashville, Tennessee, USA. CD4+ T cells were enriched through magnetic negative selection, after which naive cells were positively selected on CD45RA and the remaining negative fraction served as the memory subset. Blood was collected by leukapheresis, and PBMCs were isolated by Ficoll-Histopaque density gradient centrifugation and then cryopreserved in liquid nitrogen vapor phase. Purity and quantity of every magnetically sorted T cell population were checked by analytical flow cytometry. Each sorted fraction had its genomic DNA isolated and then quantified by UV absorbance on a Nanodrop 2000c.

This sample is drawn from a study of shared clonotypes between healthy human individuals (dated by TCRdb to 2018 to 2021). Concerning the study at large: The cohort included a few men and a couple of women between 18 and 49 years of age. To increase sequencing depth and limit assay-specific biases, different laboratories used diverse techniques to prepare libraries and sequence TCR repertoires. To estimate repertoire size and how much clonotype sharing occurs between individuals, the study deeply sequenced the blood TCR repertoires of several healthy adults. For each donor, CD4 naive and CD4 memory were each given three plates, CD8 naive was given two plates, and CD8 memory was given one plate. Between about 0.9 and 9 billion PBMCs per donor were obtained by leukapheresis. Study-level results and caveats: Even with the large sequencing depth, rarefaction of the sorted-subset datasets indicated that sequencing was incomplete. Because the study included only a small number of donors, the genetic and exposure-history diversity represented was limited. Pairwise subsampling indicated that sequencing depth was expected to affect the degree of clonotype sharing among donors. Sampling was restricted to blood, and TCR repertoires in tissues likely differ from the TCR repertoires found in blood. Compared with non-shared clonotypes, clonotypes shared by all four sorted-subset donors had higher generation probabilities. Naive subsets generally had larger estimated clonotype richness than memory subsets did. Across a few donors, approximately 4.6% of naive CD4, approximately 3.6% of naive CD8, 2.3% of memory CD4, and roughly 0.41% of memory CD8 clonotypes were shared.

Using the deep immunoSEQ assay, multiplex PCR amplified TCR CDR3 regions from genomic DNA. Genomic DNA extracted from each cell subset was distributed evenly over all wells of several immunoSEQ 96-well plates, and each plate served as one replicate. For sorted subsets, approximately 190 ng of genomic DNA, equivalent to 25,000 to 30,000 T cell genomes, went into each replicate PCR. Purified libraries were quantified with a Qubit 3.0 fluorometer, sized on a Bioanalyzer 2100, and re-quantified with the KAPA Library Quantification kit. Every immunoSEQ 96-well plate was sequenced on a dedicated single-read 150-cycle Illumina NextSeq 550 flow cell. The source study handled its data this way. Because only junctional sequences without quality scores were contained in the immunoSEQ output, filtering matching that applied to full-length reads could not be performed. Sequences were annotated with PyIR, a Python wrapper for IgBLAST v1.9, and V/J genes and CDR3 were assigned using IMGT germline references. Any read was removed if the V/J assignment was weak (E-value above 1e-6), the CDR3 was missing, or the read contained stop codons, out-of-frame junctions, or ambiguous translated residues. A V3J clonotype was defined by an identical inferred V gene, J gene, and CDR3 amino acid sequence. Percentage overlap between repertoires was calculated by dividing the number of shared unique clonotypes by the size of the smaller repertoire. Repertoire richness was assessed with RTK rarefaction, the Chao1 estimator, and Recon v2.1 estimates of unobserved clonotypes. For all TCRbeta clonotypes obtained by the gDNA method from several donors, generation probabilities were computed with OLGA. TCRdb stores this immuneACCESS table with in-frame sequences only. Part of the clones is absent; in the studies checked, under half of the shortfall reflects unresolved V genes, and no reason is known for the rest. From that table come the V and J calls and clone size; the DNA was used to work out D and trimming. The sample table holds over a million clones, of which around 97% were seen once. Clones ranked in the top ten supply approximately 1.2% of the sample.

V gives up 2 bases and J gives up 4 bases, and the segment between their germline ends measures 13 bases. The CDR3, from cysteine to phenylalanine, totals 15 residues. Solely the CDR3 DNA is kept, with 45 bases framed from the first base. From the germline V gene, CDR1 is SGHRS and CDR2 is YFSETQ. The receptor's source is a man aged 30-40 years in good health. The chain is assembled from TRBV5-1 and TRBJ1-5, with a tentative D gene TRBD1 over 6 matching bases. What was sequenced was naive CD4+ T cells sorted from blood. The cell subset or site label, read with the paper, signifies: CD45RA+ positively selected. In nucleotide form, the sequence is TGCGCCAGCAGCTTAGATCAGGGGCTGAATCAGCCCCAGCATTTT. Its protein is CASSLDQGLNQPQHF.